The next 18 T cell receptor beta chains were all read from a single sample in a study of T cell responses to AZD1222 COVID-19 vaccine. Sequenced by immunoSEQ multiplex PCR; TCRdb stores in-frame clones only, minus some. The data show 150,000 to 250,000 clones, about nine tenths seen once. The input for sequencing was peripheral blood, taken 28 days after the second AZD1222 dose. Every receptor here comes from an adult who received the AZD1222 COVID-19 vaccine.

A remark on this clone: The same CDR3 arises from other DNA sequences in this sample as well. CDR3 in DNA: TGCGCCAGCAGCTTGTCCGGCGGGAGCTCCTACAATGAGCAGTTCTTC. It is translated as CASSLSGGSSYNEQFF. The V gene is TRBV5-1, the J gene TRBJ2-1; 7 bases align to TRBD2. The CDR3 runs to 16 residues. Germline V gene lookup returns CDR1 SGHRS and CDR2 YFSETQ. The V segment lost 1 base and the J segment 0 bases; nucleotides outside the gene matches: 4.

In its sample, this clone was seen once. The V call is TRBV6-5, the J call TRBJ2-7; D gene ambiguous. V was pared by 0 bases and J by 5 bases, with 11 bases between. This CDR3 region has 14 residues. Germline V gives CDR1 MNHEY, CDR2 SVGAGI. CDR3 nucleotides: TGTGCCAGCAGTTACTCGAGACTTCGTGACGAGCAGTACTTC. Protein sequence: CASSYSRLRDEQYF.

The chain links TRBV6-6 to TRBJ1-6; TRBD1 might be the D (5 bases). Deletions cut 7 bases from V and 1 base from J, with 17 bases between. The CDR3 is 17 residues long. The germline gives CDR1 MNHNY, CDR2 SVGAGI (reference sequence). DNA for the CDR3: TGTGCCAGCACCCGATCGCAGGGAAGGTCCTATAATTCACCCCTCCACTTT. Translating gives CASTRSQGRSYNSPLHF.

This chain connects TRBV28 to TRBJ1-1, with 7 bases lining up with TRBD1. Germline CDR1 is MDHEN and CDR2 is SYDVKM. The junction had 7 bases not matched to a gene; V was cut back by 7 bases and J by 8 bases. The CDR3 consists of 12 residues. CDR3 in DNA: TGTGCCAGCACTAGAGGGGGCCGGGAAGCTTTCTTT. Its translation: CASTRGGREAFF.

This clone was observed a single time. This chain connects TRBV18 to TRBJ2-5; maybe TRBD1 (6 bases). The CDR3 length is 13 residues. From germline, CDR1 is KGHSH and CDR2 LQKENI. V lost 2 bases to trimming and J lost 3 bases, with 7 bases between them. The CDR3 region has the DNA TGTGCCAGCTCACCAGGACAGAAAGAGACCCAGTACTTC. As protein: CASSPGQKETQYF.

Only one count was recorded for this clone. The chain recombines TRBV27 with TRBJ1-2; the match to TRBD1 covers 9 bases. V was clipped by 0 bases and J by 4 bases; unmatched bases: 9. This CDR3 spans 17 amino acids. The germline gives CDR1 MNHEY, CDR2 SMNVEV (reference sequence). Here the CDR3 reads CASSLSAQGQGGYGYTF. The CDR3 DNA is TGTGCCAGCAGTTTATCTGCACAGGGACAGGGAGGCTATGGCTACACCTTC.

The chain combines TRBV19 with TRBJ2-2; no firm D call. CDR3 length equals 14 residues. Trimming pared 7 bases from V and 3 bases from J, leaving 12 bases between. CDR1 and CDR2 (germline): LNHDA, SQIVND (reference sequence). CDR3 nucleotide sequence: TGTGCCAGTACTCGCGGCCCCTACACCGGGGAGCTGTTTTTT. This sequence encodes CASTRGPYTGELFF.

The gene calls are TRBV5-4 and TRBJ2-1, with 10 bases lining up with TRBD2. The germline V gene has CDR1 SGHNT and CDR2 YYREEE (reference sequence). The CDR3 has 15 amino acids. V lost 2 bases, J lost 6 bases, and 5 bases stayed unmatched. The CDR3 loop is CASSLPGLATNEQFF. The CDR3 region has the DNA TGTGCCAGCAGCTTACCGGGACTAGCGACCAATGAGCAGTTCTTC. Full variable domain (missing parts from reference TRBV5-4 and TRBJ2-1): ETGVTQSPTHLIKTRGQQVTLRCSSQSGHNTVSWYQQALGQGPQFIFQYYREEENGRGNFPPRFSGLQFPNYSSELNVNALELDDSALYLCASSLPGLATNEQFFGPGTRLTVL.

The chain links TRBV2 to TRBJ2-3, with D perhaps matching TRBD2 (6 bases). The germline V and J ends were trimmed by 4 bases and 1 base, with 12 bases remaining between them. CDR1 is SNHLY and CDR2 is FYNNEI in the germline V gene. This CDR3 has 15 amino acids. In DNA, the CDR3 is TGTGCCAGCAGTGTATCAATAGCGGGCACAGATACGCAGTATTTT. This codes for CASSVSIAGTDTQYF.

This rearrangement joins TRBV4-1 to TRBJ2-5; perhaps D is TRBD1 or TRBD2 (5 bases each). The CDR3 length is 13 residues. Germline lookup yields CDR1 MGHRA and CDR2 YSYEKL. Trimming removed 2 bases from V and 5 bases from J, with 9 bases in between. CDR3: CASSQTWGETQYF. The DNA of the CDR3 is TGCGCCAGCAGCCAAACTTGGGGGGAGACCCAGTACTTC.

The V and J genes are TRBV11-3 and TRBJ2-2; perhaps TRBD2 as D (6 bases). V lost 1 base and J lost 3, with 6 bases in between. The CDR3 is made up of 14 amino acids. Per the germline V gene, CDR1 is SGHNT and CDR2 is YENEEA. Written as DNA, the CDR3 is TGTGCCAGCAGCTTAGGGAGGGACACCGGGGAGCTGTTTTTT. It encodes CASSLGRDTGELFF. Full variable domain (missing parts from reference TRBV11-3 and TRBJ2-2): EAGVVQSPRYKIIEKKQPVAFWCNPISGHNTLYWYLQNLGQGPELLIRYENEEAVDDSQLPKDRFSAERLKGVDSTLKIQPAELGDSAVYLCASSLGRDTGELFFGEGSRLTVL.

The chain is built from TRBV3-1 (or the pseudogene TRBV3-2) and TRBJ2-1; 11 nucleotides match TRBD2. In germline, CDR1 is LGHDT, CDR2 YNNKEL (reference sequence). Trimming took 4 bases from V and 5 from J; bases not matched to a gene: 10. This CDR3 region has 17 residues. CDR3 amino acids: CASSRRTSGWNHNEQFF. The CDR3, as DNA: TGTGCCAGCAGCCGACGGACTAGCGGGTGGAACCACAATGAGCAGTTCTTC.

J is TRBJ2-2 and V is TRBV7-9, with 9 bases fitting TRBD2. This CDR3 spans 17 amino acids. Losses at the gene ends were 4 bases for V and 8 bases for J; bases not matched to a gene: 14. The germline V gene has CDR1 SEHNR and CDR2 FQNEAQ (reference sequence). DNA of the CDR3: TGTGCCAGCAGCTCCGCGGCAGCGGGAGGTTTGGAAGGGGAGCTGTTTTTT. The encoded protein is CASSSAAAGGLEGELFF.

CDR3 protein: CATQPRGSPYEQYF. CDR3 sequence (DNA): TGTGCCACACAGCCGAGAGGGAGTCCCTACGAGCAGTACTTC. The chain joins TRBV10-3 to TRBJ2-7, with D possibly TRBD2 on 5 matching bases. The germline CDR1 and CDR2 sequences are ENHRY and SYGVKD. The V and J ends lost 10 bases and 2 bases respectively, with 18 bases between them. This CDR3 comprises 14 residues.

CDR3 nucleotides: TGCAGCGTTGAGGGACAGAACTACGAGCAGTACTTC. Protein sequence: CSVEGQNYEQYF. This chain joins TRBV29-1 and TRBJ2-7; TRBD1 aligns across 7 bases. V was clipped by 3 bases and J by 3 bases; unmatched bases: 2. Germline CDR1 is SQVTM and CDR2 is ANQGSEA. The CDR3 consists of 12 residues.

This clone was found once. This chain joins TRBV9 and TRBJ1-2, with D tentatively TRBD1 (6 bases). This CDR3 spans 18 amino acids. Trimming took off 1 base at V and 4 bases at J, with 23 bases between the two ends. Germline-derived CDR1 and CDR2 are SGDLS and YYNGEE. DNA of the CDR3: TGTGCCAGCAGCGTAAGAACAGGCACAGGGCGTCGGTTCTATGGCTACACCTTC. It is translated as CASSVRTGTGRRFYGYTF.

This chain links TRBV30 with TRBJ2-7; TRBD2 aligns across 15 bases. Germline V gives CDR1 GTSNPN, CDR2 SVGIG (reference sequence). V lost 3 bases to trimming and J lost 5 bases; unmatched junction nucleotides: 8. The CDR3 sequence is 16 residues long. CDR3 in amino acids: CAWSLGLAGGPDEQYF. The CDR3 DNA sequence: TGTGCCTGGAGCCTAGGACTAGCGGGAGGGCCCGACGAGCAGTACTTC.

The gene calls are TRBV15 and TRBJ1-6; no definite D call. The CDR3 is 16 amino acids. Trimming removed 1 base from V and 2 bases from J, with 9 bases in between. Germline V CDR1 and CDR2: LNHNV, YYDKDF (reference sequence). The CDR3 spells CATSRGVGTYNSPLHF. The CDR3 DNA follows: TGTGCCACCAGCAGAGGGGTGGGAACCTATAATTCACCCCTCCACTTT.